This TCR beta chain appears in the sequencing data of a study of T-cell memory formation after mild COVID-19 (dated by TCRdb to 2020 to 2022). With regard to the full study: TCR sequence clusters from the two donors were found to be largely donor specific. T-cell clones expanding and contracting after mild COVID-19 in two donors were tracked by longitudinal TCRalpha and TCRbeta repertoire sequencing. The cohort was made up of two young adult volunteers, one female and one male, who were previously healthy. The investigation overall reported the following: Some responding clones were detected in pre-infection memory, suggesting pre-existing cross-reactive memory T cells joined the SARS-CoV-2 response. SARS-CoV-2 specificity was not confirmed for the second-wave clones peaking on day 37. Balanced CD4/CD8 phenotypes were observed for clones contracting from day 15 to 85, whereas a bias towards CD4+ was observed for a second wave of clones expanding from day 15 to 37. The study included only a couple of mild cases, and larger cohorts that include severe cases with pre-infection samples were judged to be necessary. Contracting CD4+ clones were located mainly in the CM and EM memory subsets, whereas CD8+ clones were found to be enriched in EMRA.

Turning to this clonotype: No cognate antigen has been identified for it. One base away there is no much larger clone; base qualities are not given.

PBMCs were isolated by Ficoll-Paque density gradient centrifugation. The listed sequencing device is Illumina NovaSeq 6000. cDNA libraries for TCRalpha and TCRbeta were prepared by 5'RACE using constant-segment primers, with sample barcodes and unique molecular identifiers added. RNA was extracted from every sample with Trizol reagent. The libraries were amplified in two PCR steps, and the second step added a second sample barcode and Illumina TruSeq adapters. Sequencing of the libraries was done on an Illumina NovaSeq, producing 2 x 150 bp paired-end reads. The authors' analysis ran thus. Demultiplexing of reads and collapsing into UMI-guided consensus sequences were performed with migec v1.2.7. Using mixcr v2.1.11, the UMI consensuses were aligned to TRA and TRB V and J templates and assembled into clonotypes. Expanded or contracted clonotypes were those called significant by both edgeR and NoisET, with noise models trained on biological replicates. For edgeR calls, the thresholds were a false discovery rate-adjusted p below 0.01 and a log2 fold-change of 1. As an exploratory analysis of dynamics, max-normalized trajectories of the 1000 most abundant clonotypes were examined by PCA with hierarchical clustering. The CD4 or CD8 phenotype of responding clones was assigned using the separately sequenced CD4+ and CD8+ repertoires. TCRdb reworked the public reads: Q25 trimming with fastp, MiXCR clone assembly, productive beta chains retained. Rows with one shared CDR3 protein collapse into an entry with the most common genes and DNA. TCRdb, not the authors, supplied the V and J calls. The sample data list about 430,000 distinct CDR3 sequences, and around 24% of these were observed just once. The ten largest clonotypes hold around 8.8% of the sample.

The sequenced sample was PBMCs or a T cell subset sorted from them (not recorded which). This clonotype originated in an adult woman who had mild COVID-19 (a few samples of this study predate the infection). The sample titles of this study are shuffled in the database, so cell type and time point are left out; the donor was told from shared clones.

The nucleotide sequence is TGTGCCAGCTCACCCGGACAGGGTTATAATTCACCCCTCCACTTT. It translates to CASSPGQGYNSPLHF. The V and J genes are TRBV18 and TRBJ1-6; 8 middle bases align to TRBD1. The junction shows trimming of 3 bases on V and 4 bases on J, and the gene matches do not reach 2 bases of it. The germline V gene encodes CDR1 KGHSH and CDR2 LQKENI. The CDR3 numbers 15 residues from cysteine through phenylalanine. The DNA shown is the 45-base CDR3, in frame from base 1. The CDR3, completed at both ends by the reference TRBV18 and TRBJ1-6 genes, gives the full variable domain NAGVMQNPRHLVRRRGQEARLRCSPMKGHSHVYWYRQLPEEGLKFMVYLQKENIIDESGMPKERFSAEFPKEGPSILRIQQVVRGDSAAYFCASSPGQGYNSPLHFGNGTRLTVT.